This T cell receptor beta chain was sequenced for a study of spatial heterogeneity in lung cancer. Worth noting for this clonotype: Its antigen remains unidentified.

MiXCR, run by TCRdb on the 5' RACE reads, gives a single entry per CDR3 protein. The sample records 2,500 to 3,000 distinct CDR3 sequences, approximately 49% being singletons. The CDR3 loop spans 14 amino acids. Trimming pared 2 bases from V and 7 bases from J, leaving 14 bases between. The time point was: sample taken at primary tumor resection. Patients with untreated early-stage non-small cell lung cancer, numbering approximately 79, were the donors. Overall study results and limits: Counts of expanded intratumoral alpha and beta TCRs tracked tumor mutation counts.

The chain joins TRBV12-3 or TRBV12-4 to TRBJ1-1; unclear D gene. This sample comprised lung tumor tissue, obtained at surgery. The sequence derives from a male donor with early-stage non-small cell lung cancer. The CDR3 coding sequence is TGTGCCAGCAGTTTACCGCAGTTAATGGGTGAAGCTTTCTTT. This translates into CASSLPQLMGEAFF.